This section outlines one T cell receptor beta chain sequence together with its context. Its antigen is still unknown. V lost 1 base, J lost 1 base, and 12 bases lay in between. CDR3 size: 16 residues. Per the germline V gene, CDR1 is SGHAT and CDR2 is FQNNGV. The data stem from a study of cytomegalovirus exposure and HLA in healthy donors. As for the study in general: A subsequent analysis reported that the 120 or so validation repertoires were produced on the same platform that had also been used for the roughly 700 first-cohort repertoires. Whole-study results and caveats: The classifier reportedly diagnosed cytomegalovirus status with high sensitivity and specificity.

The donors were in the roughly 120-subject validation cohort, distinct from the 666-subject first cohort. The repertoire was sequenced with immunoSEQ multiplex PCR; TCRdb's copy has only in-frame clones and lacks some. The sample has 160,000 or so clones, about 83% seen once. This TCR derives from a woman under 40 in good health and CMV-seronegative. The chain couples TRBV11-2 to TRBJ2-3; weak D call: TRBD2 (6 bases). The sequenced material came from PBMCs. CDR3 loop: CASSLVLRGGTDTQYF. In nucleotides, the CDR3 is TGTGCCAGCAGCTTAGTTTTGCGGGGTGGCACAGATACGCAGTATTTT.